This record looks at one T cell receptor beta chain sequence and its context. What it binds is unknown. Sequenced by immunoSEQ multiplex PCR; TCRdb stores in-frame clones only, minus some. The sample comprises around 16,000 clones, almost 85% of which are singletons, and around 5% rests with the top ten. Controls had myeloablative marrow grafts with methotrexate and calcineurin inhibitor, sampled at 1 year. The data were obtained in a study of T cells after posttransplantation cyclophosphamide. Notes on the study in general: Donor CD8+ memory clones often dominated recipient blood repertoires at later times.

The clonotype originates from a young adult male patient who received an allogeneic stem cell transplant from a related donor, was CMV-positive, and had no GVHD. Part of the T cells may come from the graft donor. The sequences come from PBMCs, collected 350 to 400 days after allogeneic stem cell transplant with calcineurin inhibitor and methotrexate.

The CDR3 reads CASSHRQGIRNTEAFF. CDR3 in DNA: TGTGCCAGCAGCCACCGACAGGGAATACGGAACACTGAAGCTTTCTTT. The chain combines TRBV28 with TRBJ1-1; TRBD1 aligns across 7 bases. V trimming: 6 bases; J trimming: 1 base; junction bases outside the gene matches: 11. This CDR3 contains 16 residues. Germline loops: CDR1 MDHEN, CDR2 SYDVKM. The variable domain in full, completed from reference TRBV28 and TRBJ1-1, reads DVKVTQSSRYLVKRTGEKVFLECVQDMDHENMFWYRQDPGLGLRLIYFSYDVKMKEKGDIPEGYSVSREKKERFSLILESASTNQTSMYLCASSHRQGIRNTEAFFGQGTRLTVV.